This TCR beta chain derives from a study of PD-L1 blockade in urothelial cancer. For the study at large: Each patient had 0 to 3 earlier chemotherapy regimens. Specimens of blood held a median count of about 150,000 T cells. Study observations and caveats: Where pretreatment blood TCR clonality fell below the median, better survival was predicted.

Specified time point: pretreatment peripheral blood. The germline V and J ends were trimmed by 5 bases and 4 bases, with 14 bases remaining between them. This CDR3 spans 14 amino acids. Germline V gives CDR1 SGHAT, CDR2 FQNNGV. Of note for this clone: The antigen is not known.

Synthetic TCR analog templates were spiked into each PCR. Generated by immunoSEQ multiplex PCR, the TCRdb table keeps only in-frame clones and is missing some. Among about 49,000 clones listed, 79% were seen once. The receptor's source is an older man with urothelial cancer. The sample consisted of PBMCs, taken around atezolizumab (anti-PD-L1) treatment. V is TRBV11-2 and J is TRBJ1-2, with D perhaps TRBD1 (5 bases). CDR3 protein: CASSQSARAYGYTF. In DNA, the CDR3 is TGTGCCAGCAGCCAGTCGGCCAGGGCCTATGGCTACACCTTC.